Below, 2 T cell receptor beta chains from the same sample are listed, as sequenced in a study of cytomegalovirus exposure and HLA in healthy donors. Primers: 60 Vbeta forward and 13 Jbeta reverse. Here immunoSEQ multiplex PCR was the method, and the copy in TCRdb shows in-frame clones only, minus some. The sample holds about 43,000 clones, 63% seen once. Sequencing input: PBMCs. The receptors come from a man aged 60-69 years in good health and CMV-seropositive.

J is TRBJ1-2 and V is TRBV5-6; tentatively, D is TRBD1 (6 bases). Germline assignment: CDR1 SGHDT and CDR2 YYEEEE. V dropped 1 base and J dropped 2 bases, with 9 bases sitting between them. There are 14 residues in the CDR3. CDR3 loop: CASSLSQGNYGYTF. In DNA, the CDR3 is TGTGCCAGCAGCTTGAGCCAGGGGAACTATGGCTACACCTTC.

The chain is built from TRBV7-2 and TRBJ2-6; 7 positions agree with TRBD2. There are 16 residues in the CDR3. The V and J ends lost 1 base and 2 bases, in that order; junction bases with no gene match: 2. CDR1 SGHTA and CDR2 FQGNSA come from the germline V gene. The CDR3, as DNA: TGTGCCAGCAGCTTAGTAGCGGGTGCTGGGGCCAACGTCCTGACTTTC. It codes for CASSLVAGAGANVLTF.